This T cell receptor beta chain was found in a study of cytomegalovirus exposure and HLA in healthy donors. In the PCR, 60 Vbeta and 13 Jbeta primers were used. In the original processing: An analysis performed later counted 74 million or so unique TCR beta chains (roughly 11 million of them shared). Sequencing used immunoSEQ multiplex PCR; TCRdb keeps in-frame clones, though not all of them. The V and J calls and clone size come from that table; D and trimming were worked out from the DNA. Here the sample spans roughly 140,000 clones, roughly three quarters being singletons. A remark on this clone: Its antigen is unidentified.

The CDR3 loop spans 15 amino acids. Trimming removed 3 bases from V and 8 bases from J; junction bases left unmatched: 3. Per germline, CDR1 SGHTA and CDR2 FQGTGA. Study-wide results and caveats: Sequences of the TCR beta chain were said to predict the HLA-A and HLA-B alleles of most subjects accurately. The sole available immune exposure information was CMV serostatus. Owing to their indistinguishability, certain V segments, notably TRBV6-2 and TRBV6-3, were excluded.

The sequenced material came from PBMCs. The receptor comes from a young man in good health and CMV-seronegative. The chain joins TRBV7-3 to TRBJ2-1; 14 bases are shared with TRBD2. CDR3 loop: CASSLGLAGAYEQFF. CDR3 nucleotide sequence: TGTGCCAGCAGCTTGGGACTAGCGGGAGCCTATGAGCAGTTCTTC.